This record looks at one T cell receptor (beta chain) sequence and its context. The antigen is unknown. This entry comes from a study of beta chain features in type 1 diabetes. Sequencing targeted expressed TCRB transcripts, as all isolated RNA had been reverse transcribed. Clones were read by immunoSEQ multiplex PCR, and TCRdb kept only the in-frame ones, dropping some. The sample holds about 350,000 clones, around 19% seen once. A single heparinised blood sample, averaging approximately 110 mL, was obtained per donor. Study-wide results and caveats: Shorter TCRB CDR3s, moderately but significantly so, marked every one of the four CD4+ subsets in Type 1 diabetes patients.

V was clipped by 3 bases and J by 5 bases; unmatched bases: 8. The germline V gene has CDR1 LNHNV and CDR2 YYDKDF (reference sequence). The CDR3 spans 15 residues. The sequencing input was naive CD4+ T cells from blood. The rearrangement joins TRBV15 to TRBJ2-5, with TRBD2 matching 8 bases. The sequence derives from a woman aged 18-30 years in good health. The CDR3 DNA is TGTGCCACCAGCAGGGGTGTCGGGGGGGCTGAGACCCAGTACTTC. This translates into CATSRGVGGAETQYF.